Here is one T cell receptor beta chain with its context. The CDR3 totals 15 residues. From germline, CDR1 is SNHLY and CDR2 FYNNEI. The germline V and J ends were trimmed by 2 bases and 10 bases, with 15 bases remaining between them. The sample comes from a study of brain T cells in children with intractable seizures. Time point in this sample: blood from clinic visit 5 months post-surgery; TSC patient then seizure free. Sequencing used immunoSEQ multiplex PCR; TCRdb keeps in-frame clones, though not all of them. The sample has 340,000 or so clones, about 93% seen once; the top ten hold approximately 5%.

The specimen comprised peripheral blood, sampled 5 to 6 months after surgery. This sequence was found in a boy in the first two years of life with tuberous sclerosis and intractable seizures. The chain recombines TRBV2 with TRBJ1-6, with a weak D call TRBD1 (5 bases). CDR3 residues: CASSEIGRDDSPLHF. As DNA, the CDR3 is TGTGCCAGCAGTGAAATTGGCAGGGACGACTCACCCCTCCACTTT.